This is a list of T cell receptor beta chains from one sample in a study of glioma-infiltrating T cells. One entry per CDR3 protein results from TCRdb running MiXCR on the multiplex PCR reads. The sample yields more than 90,000 distinct CDR3 sequences, around 42% seen once. Sequenced input: glioma tissue, nonneoplastic brain tissue, or PBMCs (not recorded which). These receptors all come from a human donor with low-grade glioma or glioblastoma, undergoing nonglioma brain surgery, or in good health (not recorded which). Both conserved end residues are part of each CDR3. The D gene is left open where the match is weak. Clone size is not always given. Where it is, it says once, few, many or a class for expanded clones.

16,NA,TRBV6-2/TRBV6-3,TRBJ1-1,TRBD1,CASSRRQGMMNTGAFF,TGTGCCAGCAGCCGACGACAGGGGATGATGAACACTGGAGCTTTCTTT
16,many,TRBV7-2,TRBJ2-3,TRBD2,CASSLAGGRGTDTQYF,TGTGCCAGCAGCTTAGCAGGCGGGAGGGGCACAGATACGCAGTATTTT
12,many,TRBV29-1,TRBJ1-2,NA,CSVKDPNYGYTF,TGCAGCGTTAAAGACCCTAACTATGGCTACACCTTC
17,NA,TRBV12-3/TRBV12-4,TRBJ2-2,TRBD2,CASSSDPAGGPNGELFF,TGTGCCAGCAGTTCGGATCCAGCGGGAGGGCCGAACGGGGAGCTGTTTTTT
14,many,TRBV2,TRBJ1-1,TRBD1,CASSVGQGSTEAFF,TGTGCCAGCAGTGTGGGACAGGGGAGCACTGAAGCTTTCTTT
15,many,TRBV7-2,TRBJ2-5,NA,CASTRLGTGEETQYF,TGTGCCAGCACCCGACTAGGGACGGGGGAGGAGACCCAGTACTTC
15,many,TRBV4-2,TRBJ2-5,NA,CASSQGDQAQETQYF,TGTGCCAGCAGCCAAGGGGACCAGGCCCAGGAGACCCAGTACTTC
16,NA,TRBV15,TRBJ2-3,TRBD2,CATSSETSVSTDTQYF,TGTGCCACCAGCAGCGAGACTAGCGTAAGCACAGATACGCAGTATTTT
14,few,TRBV5-5,TRBJ2-1,NA,CASSLEEGRIEQFF,TGTGCCAGCAGCTTGGAGGAGGGCCGGATCGAGCAGTTCTTC
16,many,TRBV7-2,TRBJ1-2,NA,CASSEGGGLPNYGYTF,TGTGCCAGCTCAGAGGGGGGAGGATTACCTAACTATGGCTACACCTTC
14,NA,TRBV6-1,TRBJ2-3,NA,CASTKRSATYTQYF,TGTGCCAGCACTAAAAGGTCCGCCACATATACGCAGTATTTT
17,many,TRBV11-2,TRBJ2-5,TRBD1,CASSRGTGGSGGETQYF,TGTGCCAGCAGCCGGGGGACAGGCGGATCAGGAGGAGAGACCCAGTACTTC
13,medium-sized,TRBV20-1,TRBJ1-1,NA,CSARVTGRPEAFF,TGCAGTGCTAGAGTAACAGGGAGGCCTGAAGCTTTCTTT
13,many,TRBV19,TRBJ2-2,NA,CASSIIPTGELFF,TGTGCCAGTAGTATTATCCCTACCGGGGAGCTGTTTTTT
15,many,TRBV28,TRBJ2-7,NA,CASSLRGRGAGEQYF,TGTGCCAGCAGCCTGAGAGGGAGGGGGGCGGGGGAGCAGTACTTC
16,few,TRBV5-1,TRBJ2-2,NA,CASSPAGRGNTGELFF,TGCGCCAGCAGCCCGGCAGGGCGGGGGAACACCGGGGAGCTGTTTTTT
18,NA,TRBV20-1,TRBJ2-3,TRBD2,CSASGTRGLAGVTDTQYF,TGCAGTGCTAGCGGCACCAGGGGACTAGCGGGAGTCACAGATACGCAGTATTTT
15,many,TRBV7-6,TRBJ1-5,TRBD1,CASSSTTGIDQPQHF,TGTGCCAGCAGCTCCACGACAGGGATAGATCAGCCCCAGCATTTT
13,NA,TRBV6-2/TRBV6-3,TRBJ1-4,NA,CVSKRTDLGKLFF,TGTGTTAGCAAGAGGACGGACCTTGGGAAACTGTTTTTT
14,many,TRBV4-3,TRBJ2-7,TRBD2,CASSRALADYEQYF,TGCGCCAGCAGCCGGGCGCTAGCGGACTACGAGCAGTACTTC
15,many,TRBV7-8,TRBJ2-7,TRBD2,CASSPRTSGNYEQYF,TGTGCCAGCAGCCCAAGGACTAGCGGGAACTACGAGCAGTACTTC
15,few,TRBV30,TRBJ2-7,NA,CAWSVLDLSFYEQYF,TGTGCCTGGAGTGTACTAGACCTCAGCTTCTACGAGCAGTACTTC
15,NA,TRBV15,TRBJ1-1,NA,CATSPLTVSATEAFF,TGTGCCACCAGCCCTTTGACAGTCAGTGCCACTGAAGCTTTCTTT
17,NA,TRBV27,TRBJ1-1,NA,CASSLGLGIRRVTEAFF,TGTGCCAGCAGTTTGGGTTTAGGCATAAGGAGGGTCACTGAAGCTTTCTTT
15,NA,TRBV7-9,TRBJ2-1,TRBD2,CAGSSGGGGWDEQFF,TGTGCCGGCAGCTCCGGGGGGGGGGGATGGGATGAGCAGTTCTTC
15,NA,TRBV11-2,TRBJ2-7,TRBD1,CASSTPGQRLRVQYF,TGTGCCAGCAGCACCCCGGGACAGCGCCTCAGGGTGCAGTACTTC
15,once,TRBV7-2,TRBJ2-1,TRBD2,CASRVSGVSSYEQFF,TGTGCCAGCAGGGTGAGCGGGGTCAGCTCCTATGAGCAGTTCTTC
15,many,TRBV4-3,TRBJ2-2,NA,CASSQDGQSTGELFF,TGCGCCAGCAGCCAAGATGGCCAATCAACCGGGGAGCTGTTTTTT
12,many,TRBV20-1,TRBJ2-1,TRBD2,CSALAGGNEQFF,TGCAGTGCCTTAGCGGGAGGGAATGAGCAGTTCTTC
14,NA,TRBV11-2,TRBJ2-3,NA,CASSGDRRTDTQYF,TGTGCCAGCAGTGGGGATCGCCGCACAGATACGCAGTATTTT
19,many,TRBV6-1,TRBJ2-3,NA,CASSEEVGTAFTPTDTQYF,TGTGCCAGCAGTGAAGAAGTTGGTACAGCCTTTACCCCCACAGATACGCAGTATTTT
13,many,TRBV7-6,TRBJ2-3,NA,CASSFSTTDTQYF,TGTGCCAGCAGCTTCAGCACCACAGATACGCAGTATTTT
18,many,TRBV28,TRBJ2-5,TRBD1,CASSPPGQGRILAETQYF,TGTGCCAGCAGTCCCCCCGGACAGGGTCGAATATTAGCGGAGACCCAGTACTTC
13,many,TRBV7-6,TRBJ2-2,NA,CASSLIGSGELFF,TGTGCCAGCAGCTTAATTGGAAGCGGGGAGCTGTTTTTT
14,once,TRBV19,TRBJ2-5,TRBD2,CASSTLASGETQYF,TGTGCCAGTTCTACTTTGGCTAGCGGGGAGACCCAGTACTTC
11,many,TRBV3-1,TRBJ2-7,NA,CASSQDYEQYF,TGTGCCAGCAGCCAAGACTACGAGCAGTACTTC
15,many,TRBV4-3,TRBJ2-1,NA,CASSQDGSSYNEQFF,TGCGCCAGCAGCCAAGACGGGAGCTCCTACAATGAGCAGTTCTTC
13,NA,TRBV11-2,TRBJ1-1,NA,CASSYPGRTEAFF,TGTGCCAGCAGCTACCCGGGGAGGACTGAAGCTTTCTTT
16,few,TRBV5-1,TRBJ2-6,NA,CASGRQGDSGANVLTF,TGCGCCAGCGGGAGGCAGGGGGACTCTGGGGCCAACGTCCTGACTTTC
15,many,TRBV13,TRBJ2-1,NA,CASSPRGGGINEQFF,TGTGCCAGCAGCCCGCGAGGGGGGGGTATCAATGAGCAGTTCTTC
13,NA,TRBV28,TRBJ1-5,TRBD1,CASSGDSYQPQHF,TGTGCCAGCAGTGGGGACAGTTATCAGCCCCAGCATTTT
15,many,TRBV7-8,TRBJ2-2,NA,CASSYLGANTEELFF,TGTGCCAGCAGCTATTTGGGAGCTAACACCGAGGAGCTGTTTTTT